This TCR beta chain emerged from a study of CD8 T cells in Susac syndrome. The germline CDR1 and CDR2 sequences are SNHLY and FYNNEI. Trimming removed 1 base at V and 2 bases at J, with 10 bases between. The CDR3 sequence is 15 residues long. Random hexamers were used to reverse transcribe an amount of about 0.45 to 1 ug RNA. TCRdb independently ran MiXCR on the immunoSEQ multiplex PCR reads; one entry per CDR3 protein. The table shows 84,000 or so distinct CDR3 sequences, with around 95% occurring only once. The specimen sequenced was CD8+ T cells from PBMCs. The V call is TRBV2, the J call TRBJ2-3; D is possibly TRBD1 (6 bases). This clonotype originated in a human donor with Susac syndrome. CDR3 sequence (DNA): TGTGCCAGCAGTGAAGTCGCAGGGGTCACAGATACGCAGTATTTT. The encoded protein is CASSEVAGVTDTQYF.